This T cell receptor (beta chain) emerged from a study of blood T cell repertoires in COVID-19. Study at large: The analysed material was cDNA or gDNA that came from T cells, B-cell-depleted T cells, or PBMCs.

Germline V gene lookup returns CDR1 DFQATT and CDR2 SNEGSKA (reference sequence). V shed 0 bases and J shed 8 bases, with 7 bases lying between them. The length of the CDR3 is 11 residues. Libraries were prepared by immunoSEQ multiplex PCR; TCRdb keeps only in-frame clonotypes and omits some of them. Of 450,000 to 500,000 clones listed, 75% to 90% are singletons. V and J are TRBV20-1 and TRBJ1-2; D unclear. Sequencing was done on a sample of PBMCs or T cells enriched from blood (not recorded which). The origin of this receptor is a woman aged 18-29 years who had recovered from COVID-19. The CDR3 spells CSARDRSGYTF. CDR3 sequence (DNA): TGCAGTGCTAGAGATCGAAGCGGCTACACCTTC.